This is a list of T cell receptor beta chains from one sample in a study of chemoradiotherapy in HPV16-positive cancers. The data were produced by immunoSEQ multiplex PCR, yet TCRdb's version contains in-frame clones alone and is incomplete. The sample includes approximately 10,000 clones, around 80% of them seen just once. This material was obtained from a patient who underwent chemoradiotherapy. The receptors stem from a human donor with HPV-associated anogenital cancer. The CDR3 runs from the conserved cysteine through the conserved F or W. Each record gives: clone size, V gene, D gene, J gene, CDR3 DNA, CDR3 protein. D genes are given only for firm matches. Size is omitted from some rows. Given values are once, few, many or a class for expanded clones.

>-|TRBV6-5|-|TRBJ1-6
TGTGCCAGCAGTTACTCGAGTAGAGGGGTCTCACCCCTCCACTTT
CASSYSSRGVSPLHF
>-|TRBV5-1|-|TRBJ1-2
TGCGCCAGCAGCTTGAGTGGGCAGTCGGCCTATGGCTACACCTTC
CASSLSGQSAYGYTF
>-|TRBV7-2|TRBD2|TRBJ2-1
TGTGCCAGCAGCCTTGGGACTAGCGGGAATGAGCAGTTCTTC
CASSLGTSGNEQFF
>-|TRBV7-9|-|TRBJ1-1
TGTGCCAGCAGCTCTTTAGGACAGATAAACACTGAAGCTTTCTTT
CASSSLGQINTEAFF
>-|TRBV6-1|-|TRBJ1-1
TGTGCCAGCAGTGAGCTTACGACAGGGAACACTGAAGCTTTCTTT
CASSELTTGNTEAFF
>-|TRBV12-5|-|TRBJ1-2
TGTGCTAGTGGTTTGGGGCCCCCACGGGGCTATGGCTACACCTTC
CASGLGPPRGYGYTF
>-|TRBV5-1|-|TRBJ1-6
TGCGCCAGCAGCTTAACAGGAGAGAATTCACCCCTCCACTTT
CASSLTGENSPLHF
>-|TRBV18|TRBD1|TRBJ1-2
TGTGCCAGCTCACCACCTGCGGACAGGGGGGGAGGCTACACCTTC
CASSPPADRGGGYTF
>-|TRBV7-3|-|TRBJ2-3
TGTGCCAGCAGCTTACGGCCGGGCTCAGATACGCAGTATTTT
CASSLRPGSDTQYF
>-|TRBV25-1|-|TRBJ1-2
TGTGCCAGCAGTGAGGTGGGGCAGCTCTATGGCTACACCTTC
CASSEVGQLYGYTF
>few|TRBV28|-|TRBJ1-2
TGTGCCCTAGGAGGAGGAGGCTATGGCTACACCTTC
CALGGGGYGYTF
>-|TRBV12-5|TRBD1|TRBJ1-5
TGTGCTAGTGGCCCGACCGGGACAGGGGTTAAAAATCAGCCCCAGCATTTT
CASGPTGTGVKNQPQHF
>-|TRBV5-6|-|TRBJ1-1
TGTGCCAGCAGCTGGGCAGGGGTGGCCACTGAAGCTTTCTTT
CASSWAGVATEAFF
>-|TRBV4-3|-|TRBJ1-2
TGCGCCAGCAGCCAAGGGTCCCCTACGGGCTACACCTTC
CASSQGSPTGYTF
>-|TRBV7-7|-|TRBJ1-1
TGTGCTAGCAGCTTAGATGTGAACACTGAAGCTTTCTTT
CASSLDVNTEAFF
>few|TRBV6-1|-|TRBJ1-6
TGTGCCAGCAGTGAACAACAGACTACACCCCTCCACTTT
CASSEQQTTPLHF
>-|TRBV2|-|TRBJ2-5
TGTGCCAGCCAGGGTGGCGACGGGGGCTACCAAGAGACCCAGTACTTC
CASQGGDGGYQETQYF
>-|TRBV5-4|-|TRBJ1-1
TGTGCCAGCAGCTTGCCTTGGGGTGACACTGAAGCTTTCTTT
CASSLPWGDTEAFF
>-|TRBV13|-|TRBJ2-2
TGTGCCAGCAGTTCCTCGAGGGGCGCAACCGGGGAGCTGTTTTTT
CASSSSRGATGELFF
>-|TRBV7-9|-|TRBJ1-1
TGTGCCAGCAGCTTAGAACTCTTGAACACTGAAGCTTTCTTT
CASSLELLNTEAFF
>-|TRBV7-9|-|TRBJ1-1
TGTGCCAGCAGCTTATGGGCCGGCTCCTCTACTGAAGCTTTCTTT
CASSLWAGSSTEAFF
>few|TRBV6-1|TRBD1|TRBJ1-4
TGTGCCAGCAGTGAAGAGCGACAGGGGTATGAAAAACTGTTTTTT
CASSEERQGYEKLFF
>-|TRBV28|-|TRBJ2-7
TGTGCCAGCACCCGGCCCGGGGGACGCTCCTACGAGCAGTACTTC
CASTRPGGRSYEQYF
>few|TRBV19|-|TRBJ1-1
TGTGCCAGTATCACGAGCTTAAGAGCTTTCTTT
CASITSLRAFF
>few|TRBV7-6|TRBD1|TRBJ2-7
TGTGCCAGCAGCGTCCGGGACAGATTCTACGAGCAGTACTTC
CASSVRDRFYEQYF
>-|TRBV30|-|TRBJ1-6
TGTGCCTGGAGTTCGTCAGGGTCACCCCTCCACTTT
CAWSSSGSPLHF
>few|TRBV2|-|TRBJ2-7
TGTGCCAGCGCATCGCTGTACGAGCAGTACTTC
CASASLYEQYF
>-|TRBV7-6|-|TRBJ1-4
TGTGCCAGCAGCTTAGTAGGACAGTCGGAAAAACTGTTTTTT
CASSLVGQSEKLFF
>few|TRBV11-2|-|TRBJ2-7
TGTGCCAGCAGCTTAATCAGGACAGTCTCCTACGAGCAGTACTTC
CASSLIRTVSYEQYF
>medium-sized|TRBV7-9|-|TRBJ1-5
TGTGCCAGCAGCTTAAGTGTGGGGATTGGTAGCAATCAGCCCCAGCATTTT
CASSLSVGIGSNQPQHF
>-|TRBV7-2|-|TRBJ2-7
TGTGCCAGCAGCTTAGTGAGGGGGGGGGCCGAGCAGTACTTC
CASSLVRGGAEQYF
>-|TRBV5-5|-|TRBJ1-4
TGTGCCAGCAGCTCTACCGGGCCAGAAAATTACGAAAAACTGTTTTTT
CASSSTGPENYEKLFF
>-|TRBV6-5|-|TRBJ2-2
TGTGCCAGCTGGGAGGGGGCCGGGGAGCTGTTTTTT
CASWEGAGELFF
>-|TRBV5-1|TRBD2|TRBJ2-2
TGCGCCAGCAACCCACTCGGGGGGTTAACCGGGGAGCTGTTTTTT
CASNPLGGLTGELFF
>-|TRBV29-1|TRBD1|TRBJ1-1
TGCAGCGTTTGGGACAGAGATGTCACTGAAGCTTTCTTT
CSVWDRDVTEAFF
>-|TRBV9|-|TRBJ2-1
TGTGCCAGCAGCTTGGGACTGGGCTCCTACAATGAGCAGTTCTTC
CASSLGLGSYNEQFF
>-|TRBV5-6|TRBD1|TRBJ1-2
TGTGCCAGCAGCTGGCCCGGGACAGCGAACTATGGCTACACCTTC
CASSWPGTANYGYTF
>-|TRBV15|TRBD1|TRBJ1-5
TGTGCCACCAGCTACCGGACAGGGGGCAATCAGCCCCAGCATTTT
CATSYRTGGNQPQHF
>-|TRBV14|-|TRBJ1-1
TGTGCCAGCAGCCAAGAATTGGTTTCTACTGAAGCTTTCTTT
CASSQELVSTEAFF
>few|TRBV19|-|TRBJ1-1
TGTGCCAGTAGTTGGGCCTCGAACACTGAAGCTTTCTTT
CASSWASNTEAFF
>-|TRBV7-2|-|TRBJ2-1
TGTGCCAGCAGCTTACCGGCTAGCAGCGATGAGCAGTTCTTC
CASSLPASSDEQFF
>-|TRBV5-5|-|TRBJ1-2
TGTGCCAGCAGCTTGGAAGCCTGGGAGAACTATGGCTACACCTTC
CASSLEAWENYGYTF